The present TCR beta chain was sequenced within a study of early stage breast cancer tumors. About this clone itself: Its antigen is not identified.

Overall study findings and caveats: Blood repertoires resembled normal breast more than tumor.

The V gene lost 6 bases and the J gene lost 2 bases, with 14 bases spanning the gap. Germline-derived CDR1 and CDR2 are SGHAT and FQNNGV. The CDR3 has 15 residues. Each sample had two DNA replicates, about 0.5 ug blood or about 1.5 ug tissue. Clones were read by immunoSEQ multiplex PCR, and TCRdb kept only the in-frame ones, dropping some. The sample lists 20,000 to 30,000 clones; 65% to 70% were seen once. The V gene is TRBV11-2, the J gene TRBJ1-5; D call uncertain. The receptor was isolated from a person aged 55 to 75 with breast cancer. Input material: breast tumor tissue. CDR3 sequence: CASSRRAGGNQPQHF. In nucleotides, the CDR3 is TGTGCCAGCAGTCGAAGGGCGGGAGGCAATCAGCCCCAGCATTTT.